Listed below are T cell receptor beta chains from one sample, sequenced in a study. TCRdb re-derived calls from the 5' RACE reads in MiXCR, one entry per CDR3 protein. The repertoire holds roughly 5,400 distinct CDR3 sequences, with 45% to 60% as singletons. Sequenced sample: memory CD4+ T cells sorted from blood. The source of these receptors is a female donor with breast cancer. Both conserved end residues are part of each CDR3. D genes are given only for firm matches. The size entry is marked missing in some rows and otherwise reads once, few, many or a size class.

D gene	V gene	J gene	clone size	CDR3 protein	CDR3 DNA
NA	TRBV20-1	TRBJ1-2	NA	CSADSADGYTF	TGCAGTGCCGACTCGGCGGATGGCTACACCTTC
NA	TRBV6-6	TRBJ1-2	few	CASLVPGSSDGYTF	TGTGCCAGCCTTGTCCCTGGGAGTTCCGATGGCTACACCTTC
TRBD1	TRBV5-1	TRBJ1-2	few	CASSLGAGQELYGYTF	TGCGCCAGCAGCTTGGGAGCGGGACAGGAACTCTATGGCTACACCTTC
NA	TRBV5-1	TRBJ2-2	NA	CASSYQRDAWESGELFF	TGCGCCAGCAGCTACCAACGCGACGCCTGGGAGAGCGGGGAGCTGTTTTTT
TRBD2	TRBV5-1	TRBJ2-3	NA	CASSPYGRDTQYF	TGCGCCAGCAGCCCCTACGGGAGGGATACGCAGTATTTT
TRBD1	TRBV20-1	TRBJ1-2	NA	CSARQGQGAYTF	TGCAGTGCTAGACAGGGACAGGGAGCCTACACCTTC
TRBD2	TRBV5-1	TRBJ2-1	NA	CASSLPLGLAGAYNEQFF	TGCGCCAGCAGCTTGCCCCTCGGACTAGCGGGGGCCTACAATGAGCAGTTCTTC
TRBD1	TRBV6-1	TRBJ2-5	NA	CASRGPKTGQETQYF	TGTGCCAGCAGGGGACCAAAGACAGGGCAAGAGACCCAGTACTTC
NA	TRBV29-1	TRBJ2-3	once	CSVMRGGTDTQYF	TGCAGCGTGATGAGGGGGGGCACAGATACGCAGTATTTT
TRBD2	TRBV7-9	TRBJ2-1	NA	CASSVTSGVHNEQFF	TGTGCCAGCAGCGTCACTAGCGGGGTGCACAATGAGCAGTTCTTC
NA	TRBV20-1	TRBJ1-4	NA	CSASPVREKLFF	TGCAGTGCTAGTCCCGTCCGGGAAAAACTGTTTTTT
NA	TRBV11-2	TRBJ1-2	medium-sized	CASSLGPGSGYTF	TGTGCCAGCAGCTTAGGACCAGGGAGTGGCTACACCTTC
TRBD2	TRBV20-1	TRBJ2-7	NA	CSAPGTRPYEQYF	TGCAGTGCTCCCGGGACTAGGCCCTACGAGCAGTACTTC
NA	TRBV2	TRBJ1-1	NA	CASRAGTPGTEAFF	TGTGCCAGCAGGGCCGGGACGCCGGGCACTGAAGCTTTCTTT
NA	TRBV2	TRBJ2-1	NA	CASRPPEQKDEQFF	TGTGCCAGCAGACCTCCGGAGCAGAAGGATGAGCAGTTCTTC
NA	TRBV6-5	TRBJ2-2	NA	CAGSYSQGYTGELFF	TGTGCCGGCAGTTACTCGCAGGGTTACACCGGGGAGCTGTTTTTT
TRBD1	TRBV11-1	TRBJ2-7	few	CASSSRTGEGSYEQYF	TGTGCCAGCAGCTCGCGGACAGGAGAGGGCTCCTACGAGCAGTACTTC
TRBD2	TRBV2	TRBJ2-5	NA	CASSVAGGIAQYF	TGTGCCAGCAGCGTAGCGGGAGGGATTGCCCAGTACTTC
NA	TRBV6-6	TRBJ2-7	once	CAAQGGQYF	TGTGCCGCCCAGGGTGGGCAGTACTTC
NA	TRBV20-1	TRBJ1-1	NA	CSALTGTSNTEAFF	TGCAGTGCTTTAACCGGGACATCGAACACTGAAGCTTTCTTT
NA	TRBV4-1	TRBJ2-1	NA	CASTANVRLHNEQFF	TGCGCCAGCACCGCCAATGTAAGGTTACACAATGAGCAGTTCTTC
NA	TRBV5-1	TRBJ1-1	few	CASSLTGLDTEAFF	TGCGCCAGCAGCTTGACCGGGTTGGACACTGAAGCTTTCTTT
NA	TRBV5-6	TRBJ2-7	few	CASSLYLRGPYEQYF	TGTGCCAGCAGCTTGTACCTCAGGGGACCCTACGAGCAGTACTTC
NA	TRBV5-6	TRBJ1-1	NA	CASSRQGFSITEALF	TGTGCCAGCAGCCGCCAAGGGTTTTCGATAACTGAAGCTCTCTTT
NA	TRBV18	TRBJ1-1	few	CASSPLSGVGMNTEAFF	TGTGCCAGCTCACCATTATCAGGGGTGGGCATGAACACTGAAGCTTTCTTT
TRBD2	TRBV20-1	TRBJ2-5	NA	CSARDTSGAQETQYF	TGCAGTGCTAGAGATACTAGCGGGGCACAAGAGACCCAGTACTTC
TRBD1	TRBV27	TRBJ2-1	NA	CASSKTGIDERFF	TGTGCCAGCAGTAAGACAGGGATCGATGAGCGGTTCTTC
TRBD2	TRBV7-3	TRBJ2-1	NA	CASSSQGAGAHNEQFF	TGTGCCAGCAGCTCCCAGGGAGCGGGAGCCCACAATGAGCAGTTCTTC
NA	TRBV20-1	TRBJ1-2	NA	CSADPQGNYGYTF	TGCAGTGCCGACCCCCAGGGTAACTATGGCTACACCTTC
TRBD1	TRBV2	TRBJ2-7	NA	CASRRDRTSYEQYF	TGTGCCAGCAGAAGGGACAGGACTTCCTACGAGCAGTACTTC
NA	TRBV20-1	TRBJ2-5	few	CSAPDGKETQYF	TGCAGTGCCCCGGACGGGAAAGAGACCCAGTACTTC
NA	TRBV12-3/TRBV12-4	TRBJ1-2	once	CASSSNRVGGYTF	TGTGCCAGCAGTTCGAACAGGGTGGGTGGCTACACCTTC
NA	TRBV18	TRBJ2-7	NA	CASSPRSVWDEQYF	TGTGCCAGCTCACCAAGGTCGGTATGGGACGAGCAGTACTTC
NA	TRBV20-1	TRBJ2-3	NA	CSASGISATDTQYF	TGCAGTGCTAGCGGGATTAGTGCGACAGATACGCAGTATTTT
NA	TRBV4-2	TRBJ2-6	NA	CASSQDGLSGANVLTF	TGTGCCAGCAGCCAAGATGGACTCTCTGGGGCCAACGTCCTGACTTTC
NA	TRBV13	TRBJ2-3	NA	CASSLRPYPDTQYF	TGTGCCAGCAGCTTAAGACCGTACCCAGATACGCAGTATTTT
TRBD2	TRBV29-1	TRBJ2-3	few	CSVEDTTSGGTTDTQYF	TGCAGCGTTGAAGACACAACTAGCGGGGGGACCACAGATACGCAGTATTTT
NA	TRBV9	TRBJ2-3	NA	CASSVGPGDTQYF	TGTGCCAGCAGCGTAGGGCCGGGAGATACGCAGTATTTT
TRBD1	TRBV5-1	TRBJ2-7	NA	CASSLAGQGAQNEQYF	TGCGCCAGCAGCTTGGCGGGACAGGGGGCTCAGAACGAGCAGTACTTC
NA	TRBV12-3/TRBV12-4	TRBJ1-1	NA	CASNRPGVSAFF	TGTGCCAGCAATCGACCAGGGGTGTCGGCTTTCTTT
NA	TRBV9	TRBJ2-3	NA	CASSVATSPTDTQYF	TGTGCCAGCAGCGTAGCTACAAGTCCCACAGATACGCAGTATTTT
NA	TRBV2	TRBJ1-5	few	CASCKGSNQPQHF	TGTGCCAGCTGTAAGGGCTCAAATCAGCCCCAGCATTTT
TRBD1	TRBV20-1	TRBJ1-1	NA	CSALGQDAEAFF	TGCAGTGCTCTGGGACAGGACGCTGAAGCCTTCTTT
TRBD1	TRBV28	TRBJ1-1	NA	CASSTRQGKTEAFF	TGTGCCAGCAGTACCCGACAGGGTAAAACTGAAGCTTTCTTT
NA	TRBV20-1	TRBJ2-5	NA	CSARDSRSQETQYF	TGCAGTGCTAGAGATTCTCGCAGCCAAGAGACCCAGTACTTC